This T cell receptor (beta chain) was identified in a study of blood T cells in healthy people across ages. Study details: There was about one barcoded beta molecule captured by template switching per two T cells.

A second PCR of 7 to 11 cycles used a sample-barcoded 5' primer and a J-beta primer mix. Paired-end reads containing CDR3 totaled no fewer than 2.5 million for each sample. TCRdb used MiXCR to reprocess the 5' RACE reads, holding one entry per CDR3 protein. The sample includes some 1,500,000 distinct CDR3 sequences, about 42% of them seen just once. The authors drew 8 to 10 milliliters of peripheral blood from each donor. The count of this clonotype is one. What it binds is unknown. Trimming pared 4 bases from V and 4 bases from J, leaving 10 bases between. The CDR3 runs to 13 residues. From germline, CDR1 is LGHNA and CDR2 YSLEER. Findings and caveats of the study: Naive T cell percentage strongly correlated with TCR beta diversity.

The sequencing input was blood. This chain joins TRBV4-3 and TRBJ1-1, with a weak D call TRBD1 (5 bases). This receptor was identified in a woman under 30 in good health. Written as DNA, the CDR3 is TGCGCCAGCAGCCCACACGGGGGCACTGAAGCTTTCTTT. Amino acids: CASSPHGGTEAFF.